These T cell receptor beta chains were read from a single sample in a study of T-cell reconstitution after alpha-beta-depleted transplantation in children. MiXCR, run by TCRdb on the PCR reads, gives a single entry per CDR3 protein. In the table there are around 580,000 distinct CDR3 sequences, over 20% of which are singletons. The sequencing here drew on PBMCs, taken before TCRalphabeta/CD19-depleted stem cell transplant. The origin of the receptors is a boy under three years old with Wiskott-Aldrich syndrome, due to receive a stem cell transplant. Each CDR3 is given with its conserved first and last residue. The order of the fields is clone size, V gene, J gene, D gene, CDR3 protein, CDR3 DNA. A D gene is named only where the DNA matches it firmly. Some rows mark clone size as missing; the rest say once, few, many or name a class of expanded clone.

few	TRBV9	TRBJ2-4	TRBD1	CASSVDRGGNIQYF	TGTGCCAGCAGCGTAGACAGGGGTGGAAACATTCAGTACTTC
-	TRBV12-3/TRBV12-4	TRBJ2-1	TRBD1	CASSPPDRVYEQFF	TGTGCCAGCAGTCCGCCGGACAGGGTTTATGAGCAGTTCTTC
-	TRBV5-1	TRBJ2-7	TRBD2	CASSSGTSGRLEEQYF	TGCGCCAGCAGCTCGGGGACTAGCGGGAGATTAGAGGAGCAGTACTTC
-	TRBV12-3/TRBV12-4	TRBJ2-7	TRBD2	CASSGTRDYEQYF	TGTGCCAGCAGTGGGACTAGAGACTACGAGCAGTACTTC
-	TRBV12-3/TRBV12-4	TRBJ1-1	TRBD1	CASSISGTVDTEAFF	TGTGCCAGCAGTATCTCCGGGACAGTCGATACTGAAGCTTTCTTT
-	TRBV12-3/TRBV12-4	TRBJ2-3	TRBD2	CASSSPGLAGTDTQYF	TGTGCCAGCAGTTCCCCGGGACTAGCGGGAACAGATACGCAGTATTTT
-	TRBV5-1	TRBJ2-3	-	CASSLGGRADTQYF	TGCGCCAGCAGCTTGGGGGGGCGAGCAGATACGCAGTATTTT
once	TRBV7-8	TRBJ2-7	-	CASSLESSDYEQYF	TGTGCCAGCAGCTTAGAGTCTAGCGACTACGAGCAGTACTTC
-	TRBV5-1	TRBJ2-1	TRBD2	CASSLGAGGLQYEQFF	TGCGCCAGCAGCTTGGGGGCGGGAGGGCTCCAATATGAGCAGTTCTTC
-	TRBV14	TRBJ1-4	-	CASSGRGPRGEKLFF	TGTGCCAGCAGCGGTCGGGGTCCACGGGGTGAAAAACTGTTTTTT
few	TRBV20-1	TRBJ2-3	TRBD1	CSAPDRADTQYF	TGCAGTGCCCCCGACAGGGCAGATACGCAGTATTTT
-	TRBV20-1	TRBJ2-7	-	CSAPIQGSRYEQYF	TGCAGTGCTCCCATTCAAGGGTCTCGGTACGAGCAGTACTTC
few	TRBV27	TRBJ2-1	TRBD2	CASSALPGLDLNEQFF	TGTGCCAGCAGTGCGCTACCGGGACTAGATCTCAATGAGCAGTTCTTC
few	TRBV5-1	TRBJ1-2	TRBD1	CASSTEGQHGYTF	TGCGCCAGCAGCACGGAGGGACAGCATGGCTACACCTTC
few	TRBV5-1	TRBJ2-7	-	CASSLRAAGPSYEQYF	TGCGCCAGCAGCTTAAGGGCGGCAGGTCCGTCCTACGAGCAGTACTTC
-	TRBV4-1	TRBJ2-1	TRBD2	CASSRYWTSGGNEQFF	TGCGCCAGCAGCCGATATTGGACTAGCGGGGGCAATGAGCAGTTCTTC
-	TRBV30	TRBJ2-2	TRBD2	CAWSLEAYGRGTGELFF	TGTGCCTGGAGTCTCGAAGCTTACGGGAGGGGAACCGGGGAGCTGTTTTTT
-	TRBV28	TRBJ2-7	-	CASSLYRAGLNEQYF	TGTGCCAGCAGTTTATATCGGGCCGGTTTAAACGAGCAGTACTTC
-	TRBV27	TRBJ2-1	-	CASGHFLGNGGNEQFF	TGTGCCAGCGGCCACTTTTTAGGAAACGGGGGCAATGAGCAGTTCTTC
few	TRBV20-1	TRBJ1-5	-	CSAPREGQPQHF	TGCAGTGCGCCCAGGGAGGGTCAGCCCCAGCATTTT
few	TRBV12-3/TRBV12-4	TRBJ2-3	-	CASSLPLVYTDTQYF	TGTGCCAGCAGTTTGCCCCTCGTATACACAGATACGCAGTATTTT
once	TRBV6-4	TRBJ2-1	-	CASSDSDRNEQFF	TGTGCCAGCAGTGACTCAGACCGCAATGAGCAGTTCTTC
-	TRBV10-3	TRBJ2-4	TRBD1	CAIGTDRGPKNIHYF	TGTGCCATCGGTACGGACAGGGGGCCCAAAAACATTCACTACTTC
few	TRBV20-1	TRBJ2-5	-	CSARNYETQYF	TGCAGTGCTAGAAATTATGAGACCCAGTACTTC
few	TRBV5-5	TRBJ1-3	-	CASSSYTGYSGNTIYF	TGTGCCAGCAGCTCGTACACAGGTTACTCTGGAAACACCATATATTTT
-	TRBV10-3	TRBJ2-7	TRBD2	CAISESLAGVGEQYF	TGTGCCATCAGTGAATCACTAGCGGGAGTGGGCGAGCAGTACTTC
few	TRBV6-1	TRBJ2-5	-	CASSAGRGHQETQYF	TGTGCCAGCAGCGCTGGGCGGGGGCATCAAGAGACCCAGTACTTC
-	TRBV6-2/TRBV6-3	TRBJ2-2	-	CASKDTGELFF	TGTGCCAGCAAAGACACCGGGGAGCTGTTTTTT
-	TRBV9	TRBJ2-5	-	CASSVGPYSETQYF	TGTGCCAGCAGCGTAGGCCCCTATTCGGAGACCCAGTACTTC
-	TRBV15	TRBJ1-5	-	CATSRGLGNQPQHF	TGTGCCACCAGCAGAGGTTTAGGCAATCAGCCCCAGCATTTT
-	TRBV5-1	TRBJ2-5	TRBD2	CASSRYLAAQETQYF	TGCGCCAGCAGCCGATACCTAGCGGCCCAAGAGACCCAGTACTTC
-	TRBV5-1	TRBJ2-2	TRBD1	CASSRDRVISGELFF	TGCGCCAGCAGCCGGGACAGGGTTATCTCCGGGGAGCTGTTTTTT
few	TRBV15	TRBJ2-2	-	CATSRPLTGRGELFF	TGTGCCACCAGCAGACCCCTCACAGGGAGGGGGGAGCTGTTTTTT
-	TRBV20-1	TRBJ2-1	TRBD2	CSARARSGSYNEQFF	TGCAGTGCTAGAGCACGGAGCGGGAGCTACAATGAGCAGTTCTTC
few	TRBV7-9	TRBJ2-1	-	CASVKRRGTPYNEQFF	TGTGCCAGCGTCAAAAGGAGGGGGACCCCCTACAATGAGCAGTTCTTC
-	TRBV20-1	TRBJ2-7	TRBD2	CSARDRREGGLEQYF	TGCAGTGCTAGAGATCGCCGGGAGGGGGGTCTCGAGCAGTACTTC
-	TRBV18	TRBJ2-7	TRBD1	CASSQGELYEQYF	TGTGCCAGCTCCCAGGGGGAATTGTACGAGCAGTACTTC
few	TRBV12-3/TRBV12-4	TRBJ2-4	-	CASRGEAKNIQYF	TGTGCCAGCAGGGGGGAGGCCAAAAACATTCAGTACTTC